The 3 T cell receptor beta chains below come from one sample, sequenced in a study of shared clonotypes between healthy human individuals. TCRdb's copy holds only in-frame clones and misses some; the assay was immunoSEQ multiplex PCR. The table includes around 2.1 million clones, around 93% detected once. Naive CD8 cells lacked CD45RO, underwent positive selection for CCR7 and left out terminally differentiated effector memory CD45RA+ cells. The sequencing sample was made of naive CD8+ T cells from PBMCs. All receptors derive from a man aged 18 to 29 in good health. Some clones in this sample may be carry-over from other donors' samples.

V and J are TRBV2 and TRBJ2-1, with D possibly being TRBD2 (6 bases). Trimming took 6 bases from V and 3 from J, leaving 15 bases between them. Germline-derived CDR1 and CDR2 are SNHLY and FYNNEI. The CDR3 consists of 15 residues. The CDR3 DNA is TGTGCCAGCAGCCAGGGACTCCAACTCTACAATGAGCAGTTCTTC. It is translated as CASSQGLQLYNEQFF.

The chain carries TRBV5-7 and TRBJ1-3; weak D call: TRBD1 (6 bases). TRBV5-7 is flagged as an ORF with uncertain function. Trimming stripped 7 bases from V and 5 bases from J, with 22 bases between. The CDR3 spans 16 residues. CDR3 in DNA: TGTGCCAGCCACCCGGCCAAGGACAGACCTCGAAACACCATATATTTT. It codes for CASHPAKDRPRNTIYF.

The chain links TRBV29-1 to TRBJ2-7; 9 bases map to TRBD1. This CDR3 comprises 15 residues. CDR1 and CDR2 from the germline V gene are SQVTM and ANQGSEA. The junction had 10 bases not matched to a gene; V was cut back by 5 bases and J by 2 bases. CDR3 in DNA: TGCAGCGTTTACTCCGGGACAGGGATTCCCTACGAGCAGTACTTC. It specifies CSVYSGTGIPYEQYF.